The next 10 T cell receptor beta chains were all read from a single sample in a study of shared clonotypes between healthy human individuals. Using immunoSEQ multiplex PCR, the repertoire was profiled, and TCRdb retains in-frame clones only, with some absent. The sample yields roughly 2.5 million clones, more than 80% seen once. The sequenced sample was naive CD4+ T cells sorted from blood. Subset indicated: CD45RA+ positively selected. These TCRs come from a man younger than 35 in good health.

This sequence joins TRBV6-6 and TRBJ1-5, with TRBD1 identical over 7 bases. CDR1 and CDR2 from the germline V gene are MNHNY and SVGAGI (reference sequence). CDR3 length: 12 residues. J gave up 6 bases and V 7 bases, and 3 bases lay outside the gene matches. DNA of the CDR3: TGTGCCAGCAAGACAGGGACTCAGCCCCAGCATTTT. It codes for CASKTGTQPQHF.

This rearrangement joins TRBV7-9 to TRBJ2-7; 7 bases agree with TRBD1. From germline, CDR1 is SEHNR and CDR2 FQNEAQ (reference sequence). The CDR3 is made up of 14 amino acids. V dropped 5 bases and J dropped 2; count of bases not matched to a gene: 6. The CDR3, as DNA: TGTGCCAGCAGCATGACAGGGAATACCTACGAGCAGTACTTC. Translating gives CASSMTGNTYEQYF.

The chain joins TRBV5-6 to TRBJ1-4, with D hard to call. V was trimmed by 4 bases and J by 4 bases, leaving 14 bases between them. This CDR3 is 15 amino acids long. From germline, CDR1 is SGHDT and CDR2 YYEEEE. In nucleotides, the CDR3 is TGTGCCAGCAGCATTAGACCCCCGGGTAATGAAAAACTGTTTTTT. Protein product: CASSIRPPGNEKLFF.

This CDR3 is CASSPHSGRGTGELFF. CDR3 nucleotides: TGTGCCAGCAGTCCTCATAGCGGGAGAGGTACCGGGGAGCTGTTTTTT. The gene calls are TRBV6-6 and TRBJ2-2; 9 bases map to TRBD2. There are 16 residues in the CDR3. Trimming cost V 5 bases and J 5 bases; bases outside gene matches: 9. The germline CDR1 and CDR2 sequences are MNHNY and SVGAGI (reference sequence).

The rearrangement uses TRBV9 and TRBJ2-3; D gene ambiguous. V shed 4 bases and J shed 2 bases, with 17 bases lying between them. Per the germline V gene, CDR1 is SGDLS and CDR2 is YYNGEE. The CDR3 length is 16 residues. The CDR3 reads CASSPTGQVFTDTQYF. DNA for the CDR3: TGTGCCAGCAGCCCCACTGGGCAGGTCTTCACAGATACGCAGTATTTT.

The rearrangement joins TRBV6-5 to TRBJ1-5, with TRBD1 identical over 8 bases. Germline V gene data show CDR1 as MNHEY and CDR2 as SVGAGI. CDR3 size: 15 residues. V lost 6 bases to trimming and J lost 2 bases; unmatched junction nucleotides: 6. CDR3 bases: TGTGCCAGCAGAGACAGGGGAGAAGGCAATCAGCCCCAGCATTTT. Translation gives CASRDRGEGNQPQHF.

This clone was recorded a few times. Here the CDR3 reads CASSQRREQFF. CDR3 nucleotides: TGTGCCAGCAGCCAAAGGAGGGAGCAGTTCTTC. The chain carries TRBV14 and TRBJ2-1; D may be TRBD2 (5 bases). Trimming shortened V by 2 bases and J by 10 bases, and 6 bases separated the two germline ends. The germline CDR1 and CDR2 sequences are SGHDN and FVKESK. CDR3 size: 11 residues.

The rearrangement uses TRBV6-1 and TRBJ1-1; D not certain. Between the trimmed V and J ends, which lost 6 bases and 6 bases, there was a span of 8 bases. The germline V gene encodes CDR1 MNHNS and CDR2 SASEGT. CDR3 length: 11 amino acids. The CDR3 loop is CASSSVPEAFF. The CDR3 nucleotides are TGTGCCAGCAGCTCCGTCCCTGAAGCTTTCTTT.

The V and J genes are TRBV4-3 and TRBJ2-1; D is possibly TRBD1 or TRBD2 (5 bases each). Trimming removed 4 bases at V and 9 bases at J, with 16 bases between. CDR1 and CDR2 from the germline V gene are LGHNA and YSLEER. The length of the CDR3 is 14 residues. DNA of the CDR3: TGCGCCAGCAGCCCCGGTGGGGGTAGAGTTGAGCAGTTCTTC. It translates to CASSPGGGRVEQFF.

The sample holds one count of this clone. CDR3 in DNA: TGTGCCTGGAGGGACCGACTAGGGGGCGAGCAGTACTTC. Amino acids: CAWRDRLGGEQYF. This rearrangement joins TRBV30 to TRBJ2-7; possibly TRBD1 or TRBD2 for D (6 bases each). V lost 3 bases and J 6 bases, leaving 15 bases between the germline ends. The CDR3 is 13 residues long. Germline CDR1 and CDR2: GTSNPN and SVGIG (reference sequence).